This is a list of T cell receptor beta chains from one sample in a study of blood T cell repertoires in COVID-19. This table comes from immunoSEQ multiplex PCR, and its TCRdb copy is limited to in-frame clones, with some not included. The sample lists around 450,000 clones; roughly 89% were seen once. Sequenced material: peripheral blood. These receptors were collected from a woman aged 25 to 39 with acute or convalescent COVID-19. The CDR3 runs from the conserved cysteine through the conserved F or W. The D gene is left open where the match is weak. Clone size is shown for a subset of rows, as once, few, many or a class of expanded clone.

CDR3nt: TGTGCCAGCAGCCGGCAGAATGAGCAGTTCTTC
CDR3aa: CASSRQNEQFF
v_gene: TRBV3-1/TRBV3-2
d_gene: -
j_gene: TRBJ2-1
abundance: -

CDR3nt: TGTGCCAGCAGCCATCTCCGTTCTCCACTGTCTTGGGGGGTACGGAACATTCAGTACTTC
CDR3aa: CASSHLRSPLSWGVRNIQYF
v_gene: TRBV4-2
d_gene: -
j_gene: TRBJ2-4
abundance: once

CDR3nt: TGCGCCAGCAGCTTGGATGCGGGAGCCGGGGAGCTGTTTTTT
CDR3aa: CASSLDAGAGELFF
v_gene: TRBV5-1
d_gene: TRBD2
j_gene: TRBJ2-2
abundance: once

CDR3nt: TGTGCCAGCAGCTGGCAGGGCAATCAGCCCCAGCATTTT
CDR3aa: CASSWQGNQPQHF
v_gene: TRBV7-9
d_gene: -
j_gene: TRBJ1-5
abundance: -

CDR3nt: TGTGCCAGCAGCCCCGGACAGGGACTAACTTCCTATGGCTACACCTTC
CDR3aa: CASSPGQGLTSYGYTF
v_gene: TRBV4-2
d_gene: TRBD1
j_gene: TRBJ1-2
abundance: -

CDR3nt: TGTGCCTGGGGTACAGGGAATTCACCCCTCCACTTT
CDR3aa: CAWGTGNSPLHF
v_gene: TRBV30
d_gene: -
j_gene: TRBJ1-6
abundance: -

CDR3nt: TGCAGCTTCACACACGGGGGGAATGAGCAGTTCTTC
CDR3aa: CSFTHGGNEQFF
v_gene: TRBV29-1
d_gene: TRBD2
j_gene: TRBJ2-1
abundance: once

CDR3nt: TGCAGCGATCCACTAGCGGGGGGATCTGGGGCCAACGTCCTGACTTTC
CDR3aa: CSDPLAGGSGANVLTF
v_gene: TRBV29-1
d_gene: TRBD2
j_gene: TRBJ2-6
abundance: -

CDR3nt: TGTGCCAGCGACTCCCCCCGGAGAGACTACAATGAGCAGTTCTTC
CDR3aa: CASDSPRRDYNEQFF
v_gene: TRBV28
d_gene: -
j_gene: TRBJ2-1
abundance: -

CDR3nt: TGCGCCAGCAGCCACCCGGGACAGTCCTACGAGCAGTACTTC
CDR3aa: CASSHPGQSYEQYF
v_gene: TRBV4-1
d_gene: TRBD1
j_gene: TRBJ2-7
abundance: -

CDR3nt: TGTGCCAGCAGTTTATTGGGGGCGGTCGAGCAGTACTTC
CDR3aa: CASSLLGAVEQYF
v_gene: TRBV27
d_gene: -
j_gene: TRBJ2-7
abundance: -

CDR3nt: TGTGCCATCAGTGAGCGGACTAGCGGGGGTTTTGGTACGCAGTATTTT
CDR3aa: CAISERTSGGFGTQYF
v_gene: TRBV10-3
d_gene: TRBD2
j_gene: TRBJ2-3
abundance: -

CDR3nt: TGTGCCAGCAGTTTATCTGGGGCCGCCGGAAACATTCAGTACTTC
CDR3aa: CASSLSGAAGNIQYF
v_gene: TRBV28
d_gene: -
j_gene: TRBJ2-4
abundance: -

CDR3nt: TGCGCCAGCAGCTTGGAAGGGGGACGTTTCTACGAGCAGTACTTC
CDR3aa: CASSLEGGRFYEQYF
v_gene: TRBV5-1
d_gene: -
j_gene: TRBJ2-7
abundance: -

CDR3nt: TGTGCCAGCAGCGTAGGGACAGATCCTGAAGCTTTCTTT
CDR3aa: CASSVGTDPEAFF
v_gene: TRBV9
d_gene: -
j_gene: TRBJ1-1
abundance: -

CDR3nt: TGTGCCAGCACCATGGAGTGGACAGGGTCTGGGGCCAACGTCCTGACTTTC
CDR3aa: CASTMEWTGSGANVLTF
v_gene: TRBV5-6
d_gene: TRBD1
j_gene: TRBJ2-6
abundance: -

CDR3nt: TGTGCCTGGAGTGCCGAAGTGCGGAGTATTGGAAAACTGTTTTTT
CDR3aa: CAWSAEVRSIGKLFF
v_gene: TRBV30
d_gene: -
j_gene: TRBJ1-4
abundance: -

CDR3nt: TGTGCCAGCTCACCACCCGGACGGACAGGGCAAAAGAGGCAGTTCTTC
CDR3aa: CASSPPGRTGQKRQFF
v_gene: TRBV18
d_gene: TRBD1
j_gene: TRBJ2-1
abundance: -

CDR3nt: TGTGCCAGCAGGCCCCAGGGGGACTATAATTCACCCCTCCACTTT
CDR3aa: CASRPQGDYNSPLHF
v_gene: TRBV2
d_gene: TRBD1
j_gene: TRBJ1-6
abundance: -

CDR3nt: TGTGCCAGCAGCTCAGTCCCCTACGAGCAGTACTTC
CDR3aa: CASSSVPYEQYF
v_gene: TRBV11-2
d_gene: -
j_gene: TRBJ2-7
abundance: few

CDR3nt: TGTGCCAGCAGTTACTCCACCACAGGGATGAACACTGAAGCTTTCTTT
CDR3aa: CASSYSTTGMNTEAFF
v_gene: TRBV6-5
d_gene: -
j_gene: TRBJ1-1
abundance: -

CDR3nt: TGCGCCAGCAGCCAAGAACTAGATACGCAGTATTTT
CDR3aa: CASSQELDTQYF
v_gene: TRBV4-1
d_gene: -
j_gene: TRBJ2-3
abundance: -

CDR3nt: TGTGCCAGCTCACCGACGGGGGGCGGAGAGACCCAGTACTTC
CDR3aa: CASSPTGGGETQYF
v_gene: TRBV18
d_gene: -
j_gene: TRBJ2-5
abundance: -

CDR3nt: TGTGCCTGGAGACCGCGGACCGGGACAGGTTATGGCTACACCTTC
CDR3aa: CAWRPRTGTGYGYTF
v_gene: TRBV30
d_gene: TRBD1
j_gene: TRBJ1-2
abundance: -

CDR3nt: TGTGCCAGCAGTGTGGGAGGGTGGCAGTTCTTC
CDR3aa: CASSVGGWQFF
v_gene: TRBV25-1
d_gene: TRBD2
j_gene: TRBJ2-1
abundance: -

CDR3nt: TGTGCCAGCAGTTTAACAGGGGGGGGAGGCTACACCTTC
CDR3aa: CASSLTGGGGYTF
v_gene: TRBV27
d_gene: TRBD1
j_gene: TRBJ1-2
abundance: -

CDR3nt: TGTGCCAGCTCGGCGCAGCGGGGGGGGGCAGATACGCAGTATTTT
CDR3aa: CASSAQRGGADTQYF
v_gene: TRBV9
d_gene: TRBD2
j_gene: TRBJ2-3
abundance: -

CDR3nt: TGTGCCAGCTCACCACCGACAGGGACGAGCTCTGCGCAGTATTTT
CDR3aa: CASSPPTGTSSAQYF
v_gene: TRBV18
d_gene: TRBD1
j_gene: TRBJ2-3
abundance: -

CDR3nt: TGTGCCAGCAGCACTGGACAGGTCGGCACTGAAGCTTTCTTT
CDR3aa: CASSTGQVGTEAFF
v_gene: TRBV7-6
d_gene: TRBD1
j_gene: TRBJ1-1
abundance: -

CDR3nt: TGCGCCAGCAGCTTGGGGGCGAGCAACCGAAATGAGCAGTTCTTC
CDR3aa: CASSLGASNRNEQFF
v_gene: TRBV5-1
d_gene: -
j_gene: TRBJ2-1
abundance: -

CDR3nt: TGCAGCGTTGTTTCCGGACTAACCTACAATGAGCAGTTCTTC
CDR3aa: CSVVSGLTYNEQFF
v_gene: TRBV29-1
d_gene: -
j_gene: TRBJ2-1
abundance: once

CDR3nt: TGTGCCACCAGTGACTCATTTGACACCTATGGCTACACCTTC
CDR3aa: CATSDSFDTYGYTF
v_gene: TRBV24-1
d_gene: -
j_gene: TRBJ1-2
abundance: -

CDR3nt: TGTGCCAGCAGCCTCCGACTAGCGGGGGTGGGAGATACGCAGTATTTT
CDR3aa: CASSLRLAGVGDTQYF
v_gene: TRBV14
d_gene: TRBD2
j_gene: TRBJ2-3
abundance: once

CDR3nt: TGTGCCAGCAGAGCCACAAGGGACAGGGCCGAGCAGTACTTC
CDR3aa: CASRATRDRAEQYF
v_gene: TRBV2
d_gene: TRBD1
j_gene: TRBJ2-7
abundance: -

CDR3nt: TGTGCCAGCATGGCTGGTTCCTACAATGAGCAGTTCTTC
CDR3aa: CASMAGSYNEQFF
v_gene: TRBV27
d_gene: -
j_gene: TRBJ2-1
abundance: -

CDR3nt: TGCGCCAGCAGGTCCACAGGGGAGATTGGAAATGAGCAGTTCTTC
CDR3aa: CASRSTGEIGNEQFF
v_gene: TRBV5-1
d_gene: TRBD1
j_gene: TRBJ2-1
abundance: -

CDR3nt: TGTGCCAGCAGCCAAGAGAGGCTTGACGGAGAGACCCAGTACTTC
CDR3aa: CASSQERLDGETQYF
v_gene: TRBV3-1/TRBV3-2
d_gene: -
j_gene: TRBJ2-5
abundance: -

CDR3nt: TGTGCCAGCAGCCTGCATGGGGACAGGGGGCTCTACGAGCAGTACTTC
CDR3aa: CASSLHGDRGLYEQYF
v_gene: TRBV5-4
d_gene: TRBD1
j_gene: TRBJ2-7
abundance: -

CDR3nt: TGTGCCACCAGTAACGGACAGGGTGGCACAGATACGCAGTATTTT
CDR3aa: CATSNGQGGTDTQYF
v_gene: TRBV15
d_gene: TRBD1
j_gene: TRBJ2-3
abundance: once

CDR3nt: TGTGCCAGCAGCCGGGGGGGGCAGGGAGACACTGAAGCTTTCTTT
CDR3aa: CASSRGGQGDTEAFF
v_gene: TRBV4-2
d_gene: -
j_gene: TRBJ1-1
abundance: -

CDR3nt: TGTGCCAGCAGACAGGGGGGGAACTACGAGCAGTACTTC
CDR3aa: CASRQGGNYEQYF
v_gene: TRBV27
d_gene: -
j_gene: TRBJ2-7
abundance: few

CDR3nt: TGTGCCATCAGCCCGGGGACAGGCATGGACACTGAAGCTTTCTTT
CDR3aa: CAISPGTGMDTEAFF
v_gene: TRBV10-3
d_gene: TRBD1
j_gene: TRBJ1-1
abundance: -

CDR3nt: TGTGCCAGCACCATGGCTAGCGGGGCCAAAGATACGCAGTATTTT
CDR3aa: CASTMASGAKDTQYF
v_gene: TRBV27
d_gene: TRBD2
j_gene: TRBJ2-3
abundance: -

CDR3nt: TGTGCCAGCAGCTTAAAGACAGGGTTGGGGGAAAAACTGTTTTTT
CDR3aa: CASSLKTGLGEKLFF
v_gene: TRBV7-7
d_gene: TRBD1
j_gene: TRBJ1-4
abundance: many

CDR3nt: TGTGCCAGCAGGAATCGGGACAGTAACTACGAGCAGTACTTC
CDR3aa: CASRNRDSNYEQYF
v_gene: TRBV2
d_gene: TRBD1
j_gene: TRBJ2-7
abundance: -